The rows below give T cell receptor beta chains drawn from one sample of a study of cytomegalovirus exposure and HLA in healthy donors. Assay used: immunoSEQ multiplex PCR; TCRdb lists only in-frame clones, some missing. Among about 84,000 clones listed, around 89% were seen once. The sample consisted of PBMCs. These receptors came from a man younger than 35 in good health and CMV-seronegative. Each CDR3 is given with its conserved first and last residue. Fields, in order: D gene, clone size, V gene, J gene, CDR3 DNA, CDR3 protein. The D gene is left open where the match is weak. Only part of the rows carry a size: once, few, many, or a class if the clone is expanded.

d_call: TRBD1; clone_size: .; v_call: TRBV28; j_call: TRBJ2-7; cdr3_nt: TGTGCCAGTACAGGGGTAACTTACGAGCAGTACTTC; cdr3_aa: CASTGVTYEQYF
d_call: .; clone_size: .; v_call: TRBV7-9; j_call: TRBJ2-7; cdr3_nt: TGTGCCAGCAGCCCACAGCGGCTCGAGCAGTACTTC; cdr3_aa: CASSPQRLEQYF
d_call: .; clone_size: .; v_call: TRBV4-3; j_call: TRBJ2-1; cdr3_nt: TGCGCCAGCAGCGGAGGGCTTTTAAGTGAGCAGTTCTTC; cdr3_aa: CASSGGLLSEQFF
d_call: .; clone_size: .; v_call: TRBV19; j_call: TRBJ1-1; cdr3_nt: TGTGCCAGTAGTATTAAGATCGGGGGAGGGACTGAAGCTTTCTTT; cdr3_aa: CASSIKIGGGTEAFF
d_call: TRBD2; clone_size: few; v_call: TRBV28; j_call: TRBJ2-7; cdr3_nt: TGTGCCAGCAGTGGGACTAGCGGGAGTTACGAGCAGTACTTC; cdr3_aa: CASSGTSGSYEQYF
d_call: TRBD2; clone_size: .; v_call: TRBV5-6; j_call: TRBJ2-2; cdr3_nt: TGTGCCAGCAACAGGCCGACTAGCGGGCTCGACACCGGGGAGCTGTTTTTT; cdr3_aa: CASNRPTSGLDTGELFF
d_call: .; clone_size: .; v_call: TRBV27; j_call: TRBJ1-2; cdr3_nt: TGTGCCAGCAGTTTCTCGGTCCGGAGTGGCTACACCTTC; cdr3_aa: CASSFSVRSGYTF
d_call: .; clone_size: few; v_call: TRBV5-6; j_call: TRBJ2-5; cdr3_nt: TGTGCCAGCAGCGTAACAGGCCTGGGAGAGACCCAGTACTTC; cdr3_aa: CASSVTGLGETQYF
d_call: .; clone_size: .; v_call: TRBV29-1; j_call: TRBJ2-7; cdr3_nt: TGCAGCGTTGAAGAAGACAGTCCCTACGAGCAGTACTTC; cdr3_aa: CSVEEDSPYEQYF
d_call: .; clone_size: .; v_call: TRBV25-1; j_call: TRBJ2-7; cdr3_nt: TGTGCCAGCAGTGTCGGAGGGATCAATTACGAGCAGTACTTC; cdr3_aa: CASSVGGINYEQYF
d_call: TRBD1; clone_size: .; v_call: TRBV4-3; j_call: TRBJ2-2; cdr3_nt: TGCGCCAGCAGCCAAGTCGGGGGGACAGGGTTTCCAGGGGAGCTGTTTTTT; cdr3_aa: CASSQVGGTGFPGELFF
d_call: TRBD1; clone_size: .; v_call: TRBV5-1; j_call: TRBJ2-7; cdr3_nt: TGCGCCAGCAGCTTGGGGGGGCAGGGGGCGTGGAACGAGCAGTACTTC; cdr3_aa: CASSLGGQGAWNEQYF
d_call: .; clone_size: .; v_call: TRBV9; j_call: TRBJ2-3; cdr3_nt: TGTGCCAGCAGCCCGATCCTAGCCGCAGATACGCAGTATTTT; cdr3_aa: CASSPILAADTQYF
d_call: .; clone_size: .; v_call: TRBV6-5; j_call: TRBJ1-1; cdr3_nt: TGTGCCAGCATAGTGGGAGGACTGAACACTGAAGCTTTCTTT; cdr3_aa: CASIVGGLNTEAFF
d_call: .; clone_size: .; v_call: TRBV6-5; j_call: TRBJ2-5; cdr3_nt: TGTGCCAGCAGCAGAACAGGGTACGGGTCAGAGACCCAGTACTTC; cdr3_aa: CASSRTGYGSETQYF
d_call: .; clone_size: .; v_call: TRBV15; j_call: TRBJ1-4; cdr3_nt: TGTGCCACCAGCAGAGATCTCGGGGGGAGTGGCGAAAAACTGTTTTTT; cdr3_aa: CATSRDLGGSGEKLFF
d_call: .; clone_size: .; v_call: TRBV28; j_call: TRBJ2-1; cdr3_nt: TGTGCCAGCAGTTTGAGCAGGCCAAATGAGCAGTTCTTC; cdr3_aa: CASSLSRPNEQFF
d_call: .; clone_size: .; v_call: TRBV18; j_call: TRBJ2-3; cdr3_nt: TGTGCCAGCTCACCACTGGCGGGATTGACAGATACGCAGTATTTT; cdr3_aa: CASSPLAGLTDTQYF
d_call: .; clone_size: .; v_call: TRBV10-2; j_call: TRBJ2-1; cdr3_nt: TGCGCCAGCAGGCTAGCCAATTACAATGAGCAGTTCTTC; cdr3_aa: CASRLANYNEQFF
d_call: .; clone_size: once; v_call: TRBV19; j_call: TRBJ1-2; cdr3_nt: TGTGCCAGTAGTATAGCTTTGGACATCTATGGCTACACCTTC; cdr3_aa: CASSIALDIYGYTF
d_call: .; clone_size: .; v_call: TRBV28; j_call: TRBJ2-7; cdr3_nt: TGTGCCGGCAGTTTAGTCAGCGGGCTATCCTACGAGCAGTACTTC; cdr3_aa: CAGSLVSGLSYEQYF
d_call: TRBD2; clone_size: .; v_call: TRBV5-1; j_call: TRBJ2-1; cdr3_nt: TGCGCCAGCAGCACGGGACTAGCGGGGGGATATGAGCAGTTCTTC; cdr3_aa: CASSTGLAGGYEQFF
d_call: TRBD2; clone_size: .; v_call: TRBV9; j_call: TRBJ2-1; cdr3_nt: TGTGCCAGCAGCGTAGTTACTAGCGGATCCTACAATGAGCAGTTCTTC; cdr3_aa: CASSVVTSGSYNEQFF
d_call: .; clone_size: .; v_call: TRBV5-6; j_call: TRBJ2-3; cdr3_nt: TGTGCCAGCAGCTTGGATGGGACAACTAGCACAGATACGCAGTATTTT; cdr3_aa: CASSLDGTTSTDTQYF
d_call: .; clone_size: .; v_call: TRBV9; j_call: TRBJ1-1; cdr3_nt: TGTGCCAGCAGCTCACAGGCCGCCGGGAGTGAAGCTTTCTTT; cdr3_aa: CASSSQAAGSEAFF
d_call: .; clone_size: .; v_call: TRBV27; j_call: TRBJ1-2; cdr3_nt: TGTGCCAGCAGTTTATTAGGGAGCTATGGCTACACCTTC; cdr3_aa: CASSLLGSYGYTF
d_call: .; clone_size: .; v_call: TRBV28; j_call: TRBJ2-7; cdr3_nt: TGTGCCACCACAGCCCCGGGCCAGGGCAGCCGCGAGCAGTACTTC; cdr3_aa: CATTAPGQGSREQYF
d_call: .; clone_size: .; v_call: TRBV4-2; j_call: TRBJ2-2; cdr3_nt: TGTGCCAGCAGCCAAGACACAGGGTCCGGGGAGCTGTTTTTT; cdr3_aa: CASSQDTGSGELFF
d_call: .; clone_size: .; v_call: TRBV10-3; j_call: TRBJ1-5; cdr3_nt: TGTGCCATCAGTGAGTCCACAGGCGGAGGCAATCAGCCCCAGCATTTT; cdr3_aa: CAISESTGGGNQPQHF
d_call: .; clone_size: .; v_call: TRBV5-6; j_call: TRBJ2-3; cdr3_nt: TGTGCCAGCAGCCTTCGGACAGATACGCAGTATTTT; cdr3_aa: CASSLRTDTQYF
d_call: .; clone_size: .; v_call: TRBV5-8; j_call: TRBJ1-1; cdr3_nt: TGTGCCAGCAGCAGTTTTCGCGGGGGCACTGAAGCTTTCTTT; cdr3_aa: CASSSFRGGTEAFF
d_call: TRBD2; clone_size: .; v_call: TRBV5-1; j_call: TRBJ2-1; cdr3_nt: TGCGCCAGCAAGGTCCAGGTGACTAGCGGGAAGTACAATGAGCAGTTCTTC; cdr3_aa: CASKVQVTSGKYNEQFF
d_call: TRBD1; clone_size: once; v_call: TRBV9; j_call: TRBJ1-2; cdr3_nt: TGTGCCAGCAGCGTAGCGGGATTGACAGGGCCCGGCTACACCTTC; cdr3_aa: CASSVAGLTGPGYTF
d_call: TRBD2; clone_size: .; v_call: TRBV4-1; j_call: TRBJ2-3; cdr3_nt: TGCGCCAGCAGCCAAGGCGGGGGTAACACAGATACGCAGTATTTT; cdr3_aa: CASSQGGGNTDTQYF
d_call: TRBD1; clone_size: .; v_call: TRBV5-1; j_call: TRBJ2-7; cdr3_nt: TGCGCCAGCAGCTTGGGAGGACAGGGTCCCCTCGAGCAGTACTTC; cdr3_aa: CASSLGGQGPLEQYF
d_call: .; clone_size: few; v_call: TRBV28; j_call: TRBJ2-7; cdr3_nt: TGTGCCAGCAGCCCCTACTCCTCCGGTCAGTACTTC; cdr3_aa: CASSPYSSGQYF
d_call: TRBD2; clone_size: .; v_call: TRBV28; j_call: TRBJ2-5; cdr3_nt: TGTGCCAGCAGTTGGACTAGCGGGAGGATTGCCCAGTACTTC; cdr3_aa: CASSWTSGRIAQYF
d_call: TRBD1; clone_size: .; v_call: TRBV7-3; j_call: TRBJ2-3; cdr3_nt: TGTGCCAGCAGCTTGGGACAGACTGCCGCCGATACGCAGTATTTT; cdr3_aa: CASSLGQTAADTQYF
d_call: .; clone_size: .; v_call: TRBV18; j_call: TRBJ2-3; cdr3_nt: TGTGCCAGCTCACCCGGGCCGGGGAGTACGCAGTATTTT; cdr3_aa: CASSPGPGSTQYF
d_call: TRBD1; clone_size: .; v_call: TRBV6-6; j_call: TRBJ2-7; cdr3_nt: TGTGCCAGCAGTTATGTGGGACAGGGAGAGGCCGAGCAGTACTTC; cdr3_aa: CASSYVGQGEAEQYF
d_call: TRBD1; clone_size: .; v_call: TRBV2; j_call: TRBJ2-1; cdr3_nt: TGTGCCAGCAGTGACGGCCAGGGGGTCTACAATGAGCAGTTCTTC; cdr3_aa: CASSDGQGVYNEQFF
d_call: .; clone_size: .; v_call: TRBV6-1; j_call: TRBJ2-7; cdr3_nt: TGTGCCAGCGAAGAGGTGGCTGAAGCCGGGTACGAGCAGTACTTC; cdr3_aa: CASEEVAEAGYEQYF
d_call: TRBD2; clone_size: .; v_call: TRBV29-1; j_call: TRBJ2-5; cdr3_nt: TGCAGCGTTGTTTGGCTAGCGGGAGGAAGGCAAGAGACCCAGTACTTC; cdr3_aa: CSVVWLAGGRQETQYF
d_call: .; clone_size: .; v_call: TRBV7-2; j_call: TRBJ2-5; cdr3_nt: TGTGCCAGCAGCTTCTCTCAGGTACAAGAGACCCAGTACTTC; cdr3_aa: CASSFSQVQETQYF
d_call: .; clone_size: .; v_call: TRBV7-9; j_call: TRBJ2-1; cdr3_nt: TGTGCCAGCAGCCCCCTCCGGAGCGCCAATGAGCAGTTCTTC; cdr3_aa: CASSPLRSANEQFF